The clone carrying this T cell receptor (beta chain) was observed a handful of times. Its target is not known. The CDR3 contains 14 residues. The V gene's germline CDR1 is SGHDN and CDR2 FVKESK. Trimming cost V 0 bases and J 8 bases; bases outside gene matches: 5. Noted time point: baseline pretreatment blood. The treatment was: 15 Gy SBRT to primary tumor, nephrectomy 4 weeks later. Radiation-treated patients gave blood at baseline, week 2 and week 4. The tumor was a clear cell renal cell carcinoma. The data belong to a study of radiation and T cells in renal cell carcinoma. Turning to the study itself: Nephrectomy followed 15 Gy stereotactic body radiation by 4 weeks. Overall study results and limits: From baseline, blood top tumor clonotypes peaked at 2 weeks post-radiation.

Libraries were prepared by immunoSEQ multiplex PCR; TCRdb keeps only in-frame clonotypes and omits some of them. The table lists 120,000 to 150,000 clones, over 65% of them singletons. The clonotype was recovered from a woman in her fifties or sixties with renal cell carcinoma. Specimen: blood, collected from a patient whose treatment included radiotherapy and nephrectomy. The chain links TRBV14 to TRBJ1-2; 8 nucleotides line up with TRBD1. CDR3 region: CASSQEAGGKGYTF. The CDR3 DNA follows: TGTGCCAGCAGCCAAGAGGCAGGGGGCAAAGGCTACACCTTC.